The 28 T cell receptor beta chains in this list originate from one sample, sequenced in a study of shared clonotypes between healthy human individuals. Here immunoSEQ multiplex PCR was the method, and the copy in TCRdb shows in-frame clones only, minus some. The table has about 1.1 million clones, 77% seen once. The source material was memory CD4+ T cells from PBMCs. The subset: CD45RA-negative fraction. The receptors come from a young man in good health. Some clones in this sample may be carry-over from other donors' samples.

With respect to this clone: The sample holds other DNA sequences that translate to the same CDR3. The DNA of the CDR3 is TGTGCCAGCAGACCCGGAGGCTATGGCTACACCTTC. Encoded protein: CASRPGGYGYTF. The rearrangement joins TRBV28 to TRBJ1-2; D remains unclear. The V and J ends lost 6 bases and 4 bases respectively, with 9 bases between them. Germline CDR1 is MDHEN and CDR2 is SYDVKM. The CDR3 contains 12 residues.

This clone occurred once. This chain joins TRBV15 and TRBJ2-1; the D is unclear. The V end lost 3 bases, the J end lost 6 bases, and 9 bases lay between the germline ends. In germline, CDR1 is LNHNV, CDR2 YYDKDF (reference sequence). The CDR3 is 13 amino acids. CDR3 in DNA: TGTGCCACCAGCAGTAAGACTTCCAATGAGCAGTTCTTC. Amino acids: CATSSKTSNEQFF. The full variable domain, rest sourced from reference TRBV15 and TRBJ2-1, is DAMVIQNPRYQVTQFGKPVTLSCSQTLNHNVMYWYQQKSSQAPKLLFHYYDKDFNNEADTPDNFQSRRPNTSFCFLDIRSPGLGDTAMYLCATSSKTSNEQFFGPGTRLTVL.

The chain recombines TRBV5-4 with TRBJ1-2; D not resolved. The germline V and J ends were trimmed by 4 bases and 5 bases, with 9 bases remaining between them. The germline V gene encodes CDR1 SGHNT and CDR2 YYREEE (reference sequence). The CDR3 is 12 residues long. The CDR3 region is CASSTGVYGYTF. In DNA, the CDR3 is TGTGCCAGCAGCACCGGAGTATATGGCTACACCTTC.

V and J are TRBV7-3 and TRBJ2-3; D is possibly TRBD1 or TRBD2 (6 bases each). CDR3 size: 16 residues. V was trimmed by 5 bases and J by 5 bases, leaving 20 bases between them. CDR1 and CDR2 from the germline V gene are SGHTA and FQGTGA. The CDR3 DNA is TGTGCCAGCAGCAAAAACCCCCCGGGGGCACAAGATACGCAGTATTTT. Translation gives CASSKNPPGAQDTQYF. Together with reference TRBV7-3 and TRBJ2-3, the CDR3 gives the full variable domain: GAGVSQTPSNKVTEKGKYVELRCDPISGHTALYWYRQSLGQGPEFLIYFQGTGAADDSGLPNDRFFAVRPEGSVSTLKIQRTERGDSAVYLCASSKNPPGAQDTQYFGPGTRLTVL.

The chain's CDR3 is CASSPPAYEKLFF. The CDR3 bases are TGTGCCAGCTCACCACCGGCCTATGAAAAACTGTTTTTT. The chain couples TRBV18 to TRBJ1-4; D unclear. V dropped 0 bases and J dropped 6 bases, with 5 bases sitting between them. Germline V gene data show CDR1 as KGHSH and CDR2 as LQKENI. This CDR3 is built from 13 residues.

The chain has TRBV5-4 and TRBJ2-7; D might be TRBD2 (5 bases). Germline V gene sequence: CDR1 SGHNT, CDR2 YYREEE (reference sequence). Trimming stripped 5 bases from V and 2 bases from J, with 17 bases between. This CDR3 comprises 15 residues. The CDR3 region has the DNA TGTGCCAGCAGGGGCGGTAGCGAAGGCGCCTACGAGCAGTACTTC. Translation: CASRGGSEGAYEQYF.

With respect to this clone: This CDR3 is also generated by other DNA sequences in the sample. The chain combines TRBV5-1 with TRBJ2-7, with D unresolved. Germline values: CDR1 SGHRS, CDR2 YFSETQ. Trimming shortened V by 1 base and J by 4 bases, and 15 bases separated the two germline ends. This CDR3 is 15 amino acids long. The chain's CDR3 is CASSLSGQSSYEQYF. CDR3 coding DNA: TGCGCCAGCAGCTTGAGTGGCCAAAGCTCTTACGAGCAGTACTTC.

This clone was counted a few times. Different DNA sequences within this sample yield the same CDR3. V usage is TRBV30 and J usage is TRBJ1-1; weak D call: TRBD1 (6 bases). The CDR3 runs 13 residues. Germline V CDR1 and CDR2: GTSNPN, SVGIG (reference sequence). The V end lost 4 bases, the J end lost 1 base, and 10 bases lay between the germline ends. The CDR3 here is CAWKRQANTEAFF. The DNA for the CDR3 is TGTGCCTGGAAAAGACAGGCGAACACTGAAGCTTTCTTT.

This clone was detected a few times. The chain links TRBV6-1 to TRBJ1-5; D is unclear. The CDR3 loop spans 11 amino acids. Germline-derived CDR1 and CDR2 are MNHNS and SASEGT. Between the trimmed V and J ends, which lost 3 bases and 12 bases, there was a span of 9 bases. This CDR3 reads CASSEVRHQHF. The CDR3, as DNA: TGTGCCAGCAGTGAGGTACGGCACCAGCATTTT.

The V and J genes are TRBV7-2 and TRBJ2-7, with D perhaps matching TRBD2 (5 bases). Trimming left V 2 bases short and J 4 bases short, with 21 bases between. The CDR3 length is 17 residues. The germline CDR1 and CDR2 sequences are SGHTA and FQGNSA. DNA of the CDR3: TGTGCCAGCAGCTTACTTGCGGGCGCTTACGAGATTTACGAGCAGTACTTC. This encodes CASSLLAGAYEIYEQYF.

The chain uses TRBV7-2 and TRBJ2-7, with D uncertain. The germline V and J ends were trimmed by 5 bases and 4 bases, with 6 bases remaining between them. Germline lookup yields CDR1 SGHTA and CDR2 FQGNSA. This CDR3 spans 11 amino acids. CDR3 in amino acids: CASSHAYEQYF. The CDR3 DNA sequence: TGTGCCAGCAGCCACGCATACGAGCAGTACTTC.

This rearrangement joins TRBV5-1 to TRBJ2-3; 10 nucleotides line up with TRBD2. The J segment lost 6 bases and the V segment lost 7 bases, leaving 8 bases of the junction unmatched. This CDR3 comprises 14 residues. Germline-derived CDR1 and CDR2 are SGHRS and YFSETQ. Here the CDR3 reads CASWDLAGEDTQYF. CDR3 bases: TGCGCCAGCTGGGATCTAGCGGGAGAGGATACGCAGTATTTT.

This clone has only a few counts. The J gene is TRBJ1-2, the V gene TRBV28; D uncertain. Germline V CDR1 and CDR2: MDHEN, SYDVKM. This CDR3 spans 10 amino acids. Between the trimmed V and J ends, which lost 6 bases and 8 bases, there was a span of 7 bases. The chain's CDR3 is CASRSRGYTF. The CDR3 nucleotides read TGTGCCAGCAGGAGTAGGGGCTACACCTTC.

The V and J genes are TRBV7-8 and TRBJ2-7, with D possibly being TRBD2 (6 bases). Trimming took off 4 bases at V and 2 bases at J, with 9 bases between the two ends. The V gene's germline CDR1 is SGHVS and CDR2 FQNEAQ. The CDR3 loop spans 13 amino acids. CDR3 sequence: CASSYPSAYEQYF. In DNA, the CDR3 is TGTGCCAGCAGCTACCCTAGCGCCTACGAGCAGTACTTC.

This chain links TRBV30 with TRBJ1-1, with 7 nucleotides matching TRBD1. The CDR3 is 13 residues long. The junction had 10 bases not matched to a gene; V was cut back by 8 bases and J by 4 bases. Germline values: CDR1 GTSNPN, CDR2 SVGIG (reference sequence). The CDR3 sequence: CAGGEGAGTEAFF. The CDR3 region has the DNA TGTGCCGGAGGGGAGGGGGCTGGCACTGAAGCTTTCTTT.

This clone was seen just once. The chain carries TRBV18 and TRBJ2-7, with D possibly TRBD2 on 6 matching bases. The germline V and J ends were trimmed by 5 bases and 7 bases, with 12 bases remaining between them. Germline lookup yields CDR1 KGHSH and CDR2 LQKENI. The CDR3 spans 12 residues. The CDR3 protein is CASSTIGGEQYF. In nucleotides, the CDR3 is TGTGCCAGCTCAACCATCGGGGGAGAGCAGTACTTC.

Concerning this clone: A read error is the likely source, as a far larger clone sits one nucleotide away. The conserved phenylalanine or tryptophan is not found at the CDR3 terminus, so this likely reflects a read error. The chain recombines TRBV27 with TRBJ1-2; D might be TRBD1 (6 bases). The CDR3 loop spans 13 amino acids. Germline V gene data show CDR1 as MNHEY and CDR2 as SMNVEV (reference sequence). V gave up 4 bases and J gave up 7 bases, with 13 bases separating them. Here the CDR3 DNA reads TGTGCCAGCAGTTGGTCAGGGGAGAGTGGCTACACCCTC. Its protein is CASSWSGESGYTL.

The rearrangement links TRBV28 to TRBJ2-3; D might be TRBD1 or TRBD2, each matching 5 bases. Trimming left V 5 bases short and J 1 base short, with 13 bases between. This CDR3 is built from 15 residues. CDR1 is MDHEN and CDR2 is SYDVKM in the germline V gene. The CDR3 region is CASSRGVARTDTQYF. The CDR3 DNA is TGTGCCAGCAGTCGAGGGGTGGCTCGCACAGATACGCAGTATTTT.

V is TRBV5-1 and J is TRBJ2-3; either TRBD1 or TRBD2 may fit D (5 bases each). Trimming left V 3 bases short and J 3 bases short, with 11 bases between. Per the germline V gene, CDR1 is SGHRS and CDR2 is YFSETQ. The CDR3 loop spans 14 amino acids. CDR3 protein: CASSYRDPTDTQYF. CDR3 nucleotides: TGCGCCAGCAGCTACCGGGACCCTACAGATACGCAGTATTTT.

The V call is TRBV2, the J call TRBJ2-2; 14 bases are shared with TRBD2. With V trimmed by 6 bases and J by 3 bases, 9 bases remained unmatched. The germline V gene encodes CDR1 SNHLY and CDR2 FYNNEI. This CDR3 has 18 residues. CDR3 amino acids: CASRPGLAGVTDTGELFF. The DNA for the CDR3 is TGTGCCAGCAGGCCGGGACTAGCGGGAGTGACGGACACCGGGGAGCTGTTTTTT. The variable domain in full, completed from reference TRBV2 and TRBJ2-2, reads EPEVTQTPSHQVTQMGQEVILRCVPISNHLYFYWYRQILGQKVEFLVSFYNNEISEKSEIFDDQFSVERPDGSNFTLKIRSTKLEDSAMYFCASRPGLAGVTDTGELFFGEGSRLTVL.

The chain joins TRBV28 to TRBJ2-6; D unclear. V lost 5 bases, J lost 2 bases, and 7 bases lay in between. The CDR3 has 14 amino acids. The germline V gene encodes CDR1 MDHEN and CDR2 SYDVKM. CDR3 sequence (DNA): TGTGCCAGCAGTAGGCAGGCTGGGGCCAACGTCCTGACTTTC. Translation gives CASSRQAGANVLTF. The full variable domain, with the rest looked up from reference TRBV28 and TRBJ2-6, is DVKVTQSSRYLVKRTGEKVFLECVQDMDHENMFWYRQDPGLGLRLIYFSYDVKMKEKGDIPEGYSVSREKKERFSLILESASTNQTSMYLCASSRQAGANVLTFGAGSRLTVL.

V is TRBV18 and J is TRBJ1-3, with D possibly TRBD1 on 5 matching bases. CDR1 and CDR2 (germline): KGHSH, LQKENI. V dropped 0 bases and J dropped 10 bases, with 7 bases sitting between them. This CDR3 contains 12 residues. The CDR3 loop is CASSPPGGTIYF. CDR3 DNA: TGTGCCAGCTCACCACCGGGGGGTACCATATATTTT. The full variable domain, with the rest looked up from reference TRBV18 and TRBJ1-3, is NAGVMQNPRHLVRRRGQEARLRCSPMKGHSHVYWYRQLPEEGLKFMVYLQKENIIDESGMPKERFSAEFPKEGPSILRIQQVVRGDSAAYFCASSPPGGTIYFGEGSWLTVV.

The rearrangement joins TRBV6-4 to TRBJ1-2; 7 bases match TRBD1. The CDR3 is 17 residues long. The J segment lost 0 bases and the V segment lost 6 bases, leaving 13 bases of the junction unmatched. Germline CDR1 reads MRHNA; CDR2 reads SNTAGT. The chain's CDR3 is CASSEGALWITNYGYTF. Here the CDR3 DNA reads TGTGCCAGCAGCGAGGGGGCGCTTTGGATCACTAACTATGGCTACACCTTC.

The chain combines TRBV28 with TRBJ2-7, with D perhaps TRBD1 (8 bases). This CDR3 is 15 amino acids long. The V and J ends lost 6 bases and 2 bases respectively, with 17 bases between them. Germline-derived CDR1 and CDR2 are MDHEN and SYDVKM. The CDR3 loop is CASSPTGGGPYEQYF. CDR3 nucleotides: TGTGCCAGCAGCCCTACAGGGGGGGGACCCTACGAGCAGTACTTC.

The chain is built from TRBV9 and TRBJ1-4; D gene unclear. Trimming took 0 bases from V and 8 from J, leaving 14 bases between them. CDR3 length: 15 residues. Germline lookup yields CDR1 SGDLS and CDR2 YYNGEE. CDR3: CASSVGGTEWEKLFF. CDR3 DNA sequence: TGTGCCAGCAGCGTAGGCGGAACAGAATGGGAAAAACTGTTTTTT.

This clone was recorded at least ten times. The V call is TRBV27, the J call TRBJ2-1, with 9 bases aligning to TRBD2. Germline V CDR1 and CDR2: MNHEY, SMNVEV (reference sequence). This CDR3 comprises 16 residues. The junction had 16 bases not matched to a gene; V was cut back by 6 bases and J by 10 bases. The CDR3 DNA reads TGTGCCAGCAGACCCCCAGCGGGAGGCCCTTTAAGGGAGCAGTTCTTC. It codes for CASRPPAGGPLREQFF.

V usage is TRBV4-3 and J usage is TRBJ2-2, with no clear D. Per the germline V gene, CDR1 is LGHNA and CDR2 is YSLEER. Between the trimmed V and J ends, which lost 0 bases and 0 bases, there was a span of 14 bases. The CDR3 sequence is 18 residues long. In DNA form, the CDR3 reads TGCGCCAGCAGCCAAGATTCCCCCCAGGCATCGAACACCGGGGAGCTGTTTTTT. Translating it yields CASSQDSPQASNTGELFF.

The chain is built from TRBV30 and TRBJ2-3; 7 bases line up with TRBD2. The CDR3 has 13 amino acids. Losses at the gene ends were 7 bases for V and 4 bases for J; bases not matched to a gene: 8. The germline gives CDR1 GTSNPN, CDR2 SVGIG (reference sequence). The CDR3 sequence is CALAPGGADTQYF. DNA for the CDR3: TGTGCCTTGGCACCGGGAGGAGCAGATACGCAGTATTTT.